The clone carrying this T cell receptor (beta chain) has ten or more counts. The CDR3 is 16 amino acids. Germline trimming cut 1 base from V and 1 base from J; bases unmatched to any gene: 4. The germline gives CDR1 LGHNA, CDR2 YNFKEQ. This entry comes from a study of T cells after yellow fever vaccination. TCRdb re-called the 5' RACE reads through MiXCR, storing one row per CDR3 protein. Counted here are under 25,000 distinct CDR3 sequences, 4% to 6% occurring once; the ten biggest clones make up around 20%. This sample comprised PBMCs, either bulk or a sorted T-cell subset (CD4+, CD8+, memory, or dextramer-sorted; not recorded which), obtained more than 35 days after the first yellow fever vaccination. The chain employs TRBV4-2 and TRBJ2-5; 9 nucleotides match TRBD2. This TCR was recovered from a man aged 18 to 35 who received the YFV17D yellow fever vaccine. This CDR3 reads CASSQGAGGGQETQYF. CDR3 bases: TGTGCCAGCAGCCAAGGGGCGGGGGGGGGCCAAGAGACCCAGTACTTC.